This T cell receptor (beta chain) was documented in a study of blood T cell repertoires in COVID-19. Study background: COVID-19 samples, acute and convalescent, were from the United States, Italy and Spain.

Followed longitudinally, the Seattle patients had been enrolled during active infection. Per germline, CDR1 LGHNT and CDR2 FRNRAP. Trimming took off 2 bases at V and 5 bases at J, with 12 bases between the two ends. The CDR3 runs 14 residues. Libraries were prepared by immunoSEQ multiplex PCR; TCRdb keeps only in-frame clonotypes and omits some of them. Of tens of thousands of clones listed, around 90% are singletons. The source of this sequence is a man aged 55 to 69 with COVID-19, enrolled during active disease. This chain joins TRBV12-5 and TRBJ2-5, with D possibly TRBD2 on 5 matching bases. Sequenced input: peripheral blood. The CDR3 region has the DNA TGTGCTAGTGGTTTGAGAGGGCCCGGGGAGACCCAGTACTTC. This encodes CASGLRGPGETQYF.